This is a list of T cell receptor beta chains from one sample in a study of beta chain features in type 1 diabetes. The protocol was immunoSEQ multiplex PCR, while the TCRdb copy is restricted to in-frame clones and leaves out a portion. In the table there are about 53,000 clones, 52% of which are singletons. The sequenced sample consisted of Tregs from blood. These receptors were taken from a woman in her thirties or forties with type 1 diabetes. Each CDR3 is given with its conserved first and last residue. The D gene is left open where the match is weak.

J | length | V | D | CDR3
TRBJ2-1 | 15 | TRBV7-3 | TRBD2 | CASRHLAGGPNEQFF
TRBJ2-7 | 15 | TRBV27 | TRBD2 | CASSSTPSGRYEQYF
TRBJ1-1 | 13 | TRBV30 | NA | CAWATQGNTEAFF
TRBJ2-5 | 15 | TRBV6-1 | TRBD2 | CARESEVAGGLGQYF
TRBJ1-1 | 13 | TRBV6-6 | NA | CASNSPLNTEAFF
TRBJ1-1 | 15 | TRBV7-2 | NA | CASSVYTTGNTEAFF
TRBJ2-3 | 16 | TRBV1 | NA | CTSSQRSHGLPDTQYF
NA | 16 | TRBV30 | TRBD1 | CAWSKGGDRSFYEQYF
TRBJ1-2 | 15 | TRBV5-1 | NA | CASSLDPTGSYGYTF
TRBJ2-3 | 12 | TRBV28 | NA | CASSLGQSTQYF
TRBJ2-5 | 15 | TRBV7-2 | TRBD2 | CASSEGLAGGETQYF
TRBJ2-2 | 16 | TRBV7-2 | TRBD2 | CASSRGASGRSGELFF
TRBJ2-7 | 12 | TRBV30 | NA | CAYSRQSYEQYF
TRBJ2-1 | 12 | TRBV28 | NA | CASRFNYNEQFF
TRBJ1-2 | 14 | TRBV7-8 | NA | CASSFGRRVDGYTF
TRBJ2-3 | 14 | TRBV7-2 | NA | CASSFLSSTDTQYF
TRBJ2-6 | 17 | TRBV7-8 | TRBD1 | CASSLRGQGPGANVLTF
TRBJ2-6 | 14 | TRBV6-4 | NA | CATSIVSGANVLTF
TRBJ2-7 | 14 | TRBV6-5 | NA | CASSYGTLSREQYF
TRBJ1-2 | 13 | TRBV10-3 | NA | CAISASRNYGYTF
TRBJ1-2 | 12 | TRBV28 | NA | CASSLPGQSATF
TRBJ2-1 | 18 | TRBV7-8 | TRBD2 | CASIRVTSGGSLFNEQFF
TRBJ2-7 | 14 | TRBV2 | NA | CASNSQGESYEQYF
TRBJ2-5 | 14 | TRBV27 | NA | CASRIAPDQETQYF
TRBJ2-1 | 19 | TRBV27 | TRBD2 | CASSLLRLAGEFGYNEQFF
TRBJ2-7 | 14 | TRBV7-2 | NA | CASSLGTDPYEQYF
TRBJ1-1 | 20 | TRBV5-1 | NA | CASSGIRDTGIFGTNTEAFF
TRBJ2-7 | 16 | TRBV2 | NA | CASSEPMRDTTYEQYF
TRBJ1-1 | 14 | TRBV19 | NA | CASSIIVSGTEAFF
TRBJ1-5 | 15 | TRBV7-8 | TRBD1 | CASSLTDRFGEPQHF
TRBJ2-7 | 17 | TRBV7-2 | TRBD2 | CASSHSQTGGSSYEQYF
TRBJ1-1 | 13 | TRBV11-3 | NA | CASSRRGNTEAFF
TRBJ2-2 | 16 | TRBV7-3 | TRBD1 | CASSLTRGSNTGELFF
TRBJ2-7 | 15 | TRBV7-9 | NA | CASSLVIARLVEQYF
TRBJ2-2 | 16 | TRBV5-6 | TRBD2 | CASSQSIAGTTGELFF
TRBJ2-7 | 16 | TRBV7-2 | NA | CASSLAASISSYEQYF
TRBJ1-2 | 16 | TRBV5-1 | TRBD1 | CASSLEGGQGPYGYTF
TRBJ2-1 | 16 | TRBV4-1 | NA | CASSQGLVSSYNEQFF
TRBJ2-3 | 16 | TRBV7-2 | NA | CASSPDVGGALDTQYF
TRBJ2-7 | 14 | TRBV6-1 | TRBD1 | CASSTTGLGYEQYF
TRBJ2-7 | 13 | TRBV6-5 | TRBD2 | CASSREGPYEQYF
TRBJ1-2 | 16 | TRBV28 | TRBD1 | CASSLAAGGVRGGYTF
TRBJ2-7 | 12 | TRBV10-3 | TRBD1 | CATRQGSYEQYF
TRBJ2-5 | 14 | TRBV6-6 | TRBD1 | CASSYPDRAKTQYF
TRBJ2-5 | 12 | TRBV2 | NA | CASSAQGETQYF
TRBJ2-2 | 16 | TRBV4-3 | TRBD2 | CASSQQTSGVTGELFF
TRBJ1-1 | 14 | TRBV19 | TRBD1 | CASRAGTGRTEAFF
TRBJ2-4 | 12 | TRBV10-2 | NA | CASSPTTDIQYF
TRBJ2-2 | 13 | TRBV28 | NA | CASRLENTGELFF
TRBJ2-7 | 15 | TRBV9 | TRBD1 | CASSVGGTGEREQYF
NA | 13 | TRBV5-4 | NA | CASSLDTHYEQYF
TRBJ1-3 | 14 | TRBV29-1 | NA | CSGRGGGSGNTIYF